This TCR beta chain was found in a study of blood T cell repertoires in COVID-19 (dated by TCRdb to 2020 to 2021). With regard to the full study: Samples covering the acute and convalescent phases of COVID-19 were provided by collaborators in the United States, Italy and Spain. The prospective study material was composed of cDNA or gDNA derived from T cells, B-cell-depleted T cells, or PBMCs. Subjects who had been exposed to COVID-19, were actively infected with it, or had recovered from it provided the deeply sampled blood TCRbeta repertoires that made up the dataset. The repertoires were released in a freely available public database meant as a resource for research on the immune response to SARS-CoV-2. Samples came from the ongoing ImmuneRACE study (first 160 participants) plus 1,254 subjects from 6 global collaborators. A de-identified subject ID, COVID-19 status, age in years and sex were almost always included in the sample metadata. HLA class I and class II types, where available, came from metadata supplied by the sample provider rather than from assay-based typing. What the authors observed across the whole study: The amount of clinical and demographic metadata varied by source and participant and was provided uncurated.

TCRbeta CDR3 regions were amplified from genomic DNA by means of the immunoSEQ Assay, a bias-controlled multiplex PCR. Per the original workflow: The number of nucleated cells in each sample was estimated from the amplification of reference gene primers within the assay. Sequence reads were collapsed and filtered to measure the absolute abundance of every unique TCRbeta CDR3 rearrangement. Productive Simpson clonality was computed per sample as the square root of Simpson's diversity index over productive rearrangements. The table was pulled from immuneACCESS by TCRdb, which kept in-frame rearrangements only. Such tables lose some clones; where checked, under half of the loss comes from unresolved V genes, and the rest has no known cause. D and trimming come from the DNA, and the V and J calls and clone size come from that table. The sample data list 100,000 to 150,000 clones, and roughly 83% of these were observed just once. The top ten clonotypes cover less than 20% of the sample.

To note about this clone: No antigen is known for it. No base qualities exist here, and no much larger clone lies one base off it.

The collaborating institutions used their own protocols to collect whole blood in K2EDTA tubes. For TCRbeta analysis, collaborator samples were shipped as frozen whole blood, as isolated PBMCs, or as DNA extracted from either sample type. The CDR1 and CDR2 encoded by the germline V gene are MGHRA and YSYEKL. The V end loses 0 bases and the J end loses 0 bases, and a stretch of 12 bases separates them. Reading from cysteine to phenylalanine, the CDR3 counts 17 amino acids. Just the 51-base CDR3 DNA is kept, in frame starting at base 1. The sequenced sample consisted of peripheral blood. This clonotype was obtained from a woman in her forties or fifties with acute or convalescent COVID-19. The receptor chain draws on TRBV4-1 and TRBJ2-4; no confident D gene assignment can be made. The DNA sequence follows: TGCGCCAGCAGCCAAGATTGGAGTAACTTAGCCAAAAACATTCAGTACTTC. Its product reads: CASSQDWSNLAKNIQYF.